The present T cell receptor beta chain was sequenced within a study of post-analysis software for immune sequencing data. Overall study findings and caveats: TRBV5-6, TRBV5-1 and TRBV20-1 belonged to a set of about 5 TRBV segments that were more frequent in patients than controls.

Germline CDR1 and CDR2: LGHNA and YNFKEQ. The CDR3 runs to 14 residues. Tagging with unique molecular identifiers was a feature of the TCR beta cDNA libraries. MiXCR was run by TCRdb on the PCR reads, yielding one entry per CDR3 protein. The repertoire consists of 250,000 to 300,000 distinct CDR3 sequences, with 36% occurring once and the leading ten covering around 4.8%. A remark on this clonotype: What it binds is not known.

The TCR sequence derives from a girl aged 10-17 years with multiple sclerosis. This rearrangement joins TRBV4-2 to TRBJ2-7; D is uncertain. The end of the DNA is better explained by TRBJ2-5, so the J call may be wrong. What was sequenced was blood. CDR3 in amino acids: CASSQEGSLGTQYF. In nucleotides, the CDR3 is TGTGCCAGCAGCCAAGAGGGCTCCCTGGGGACCCAGTACTTC.